What follows are 18 T cell receptor beta chains derived from one specimen sequenced in a study of blood T cell repertoires in COVID-19. Some clones are missing from TCRdb's copy, which holds only in-frame ones; the method was immunoSEQ multiplex PCR. The sample carries fewer than 85,000 clones, 85% to 90% recorded once. The sequenced material came from peripheral blood. These receptors were collected from a man aged 50-60 years with active COVID-19.

This chain uses TRBV6-6 with TRBJ1-2; no definite D call. This CDR3 is built from 14 residues. Trimming removed 6 bases at V and 3 bases at J, with 14 bases between. Germline CDR1 and CDR2: MNHNY and SVGAGI (reference sequence). CDR3 in amino acids: CASRSTATYYGYTF. The CDR3 DNA follows: TGTGCCAGCAGAAGCACAGCAACCTACTATGGCTACACCTTC.

The chain recombines TRBV5-6 with TRBJ2-7; D ambiguous. Germline assignment: CDR1 SGHDT and CDR2 YYEEEE. CDR3 length equals 14 residues. V was pared by 2 bases and J by 0 bases, with 9 bases between. As DNA, the CDR3 is TGTGCCAGCAGCTTTTGGTGGAGCTCCTACGAGCAGTACTTC. It translates to CASSFWWSSYEQYF.

The chain carries TRBV10-3 and TRBJ2-7; TRBD2 matches 10 bases. The CDR3 loop spans 15 amino acids. The trim removed 6 bases at V and 2 bases at J, leaving 7 bases unmatched. Germline values: CDR1 ENHRY, CDR2 SYGVKD. The CDR3 loop reads CAIRGGLAVTYEQYF. The CDR3 DNA is TGTGCCATCAGGGGTGGACTAGCGGTAACCTACGAGCAGTACTTC.

The chain has TRBV19 and TRBJ2-2; maybe TRBD1 (5 bases). Trimming removed 6 bases from V and 6 bases from J, with 20 bases in between. The CDR3 is 16 amino acids. The germline gives CDR1 LNHDA, CDR2 SQIVND (reference sequence). The CDR3 is CASRARGSGRAGELFF. CDR3 DNA: TGTGCCAGTAGGGCAAGGGGTAGTGGTCGGGCCGGGGAGCTGTTTTTT.

The chain combines TRBV11-2 with TRBJ1-6; no clear D. The CDR3 is 13 residues long. Trimming took 1 base from V and 9 from J, leaving 7 bases between them. Per germline, CDR1 SGHAT and CDR2 FQNNGV. CDR3 residues: CASSLGSGSPLHF. The CDR3, as DNA: TGTGCCAGCAGCTTAGGGAGCGGTTCACCCCTCCACTTT.

The chain recombines TRBV11-1 with TRBJ1-2, with D possibly matching TRBD1 (6 bases). Germline V gene lookup returns CDR1 SGHAT and CDR2 FQDESV (reference sequence). The CDR3 extends over 15 amino acids. The V end lost 4 bases, the J end lost 5 bases, and 17 bases lay between the germline ends. The CDR3, as DNA: TGTGCCAGCAGCTATAACCCCGAAGGGGGATATGGCTACACCTTC. Amino acid sequence: CASSYNPEGGYGYTF.

The CDR3 here is CASSQDSRGRNEQFF. The CDR3 DNA reads TGTGCCAGCAGCCAAGATTCCAGGGGGAGGAATGAGCAGTTCTTC. The chain is built from TRBV3-1 (or the pseudogene TRBV3-2) and TRBJ2-1; D might be TRBD1 (7 bases). Trimming stripped 0 bases from V and 7 bases from J, with 13 bases between. Germline CDR1 LGHDT, CDR2 YNNKEL (reference sequence). The CDR3 has 15 amino acids.

The chain is built from TRBV28 and TRBJ1-2, with D perhaps matching TRBD1 (6 bases). V dropped 4 bases and J dropped 0 bases, with 12 bases sitting between them. The CDR3 length is 15 residues. The germline V gene encodes CDR1 MDHEN and CDR2 SYDVKM. The CDR3, as DNA: TGTGCCAGCAGTTCACAGGGTAGCCCTAACTATGGCTACACCTTC. This sequence encodes CASSSQGSPNYGYTF.

The chain joins TRBV4-3 to TRBJ2-4; perhaps TRBD2 as D (6 bases). Germline values: CDR1 LGHNA, CDR2 YSLEER. Between the trimmed V and J ends, which lost 4 bases and 6 bases, there was a span of 10 bases. The CDR3 totals 13 residues. The DNA of the CDR3 is TGCGCCAGCAGCCTCGGGAGTGCAAACATTCAGTACTTC. Encoded protein: CASSLGSANIQYF.

The V and J genes are TRBV24-1 and TRBJ1-2; D unclear. This CDR3 has 14 amino acids. Germline CDR1 and CDR2: KGHDR and SFDVKD. V shed 5 bases and J shed 2 bases, with 11 bases lying between them. The DNA for the CDR3 is TGTGCCACCAGTGCGGCAGGTGGAAACTATGGCTACACCTTC. Its translation: CATSAAGGNYGYTF.

This rearrangement joins TRBV25-1 to TRBJ1-2; D is possibly TRBD1 (6 bases). Germline V gene lookup returns CDR1 MGHDK and CDR2 SYGVNS. V was cut by 6 bases and J by 7 bases, with 12 bases left in between. The CDR3 sequence is 12 residues long. The CDR3 bases are TGTGCCAGCAGCGAACACAGGGCTGGCTACACCTTC. It yields the protein CASSEHRAGYTF.

The chain links TRBV4-3 to TRBJ1-3, with 7 nucleotides matching TRBD1. J gave up 1 base and V 0 bases, and 0 bases lay outside the gene matches. The CDR3 covers 15 residues. Per the germline V gene, CDR1 is LGHNA and CDR2 is YSLEER. CDR3 DNA: TGCGCCAGCAGCCAAGAGACAGGGTCTGGAAACACCATATATTTT. Translation gives CASSQETGSGNTIYF.

This clone was recorded only once. V is TRBV6-2 or TRBV6-3 and J is TRBJ2-3; D gene unclear. Germline V gene lookup returns CDR1 MNHEY and CDR2 SVGEGT. The CDR3 length is 15 residues. V dropped 0 bases and J dropped 0 bases, with 7 bases sitting between them. The CDR3 region has the DNA TGTGCCAGCAGTTACTCCCGAACTAGCACAGATACGCAGTATTTT. Its protein is CASSYSRTSTDTQYF.

This clone was observed once. This chain connects TRBV2 to TRBJ1-1; D is perhaps TRBD1 (6 bases). The germline gives CDR1 SNHLY, CDR2 FYNNEI. The CDR3 sequence is 14 residues long. V lost 6 bases and J lost 2, with 13 bases in between. The DNA of the CDR3 is TGTGCCAGCAGGGACAGTCGGAGAAACACTGAAGCTTTCTTT. Amino acid sequence: CASRDSRRNTEAFF. The full variable domain, with the rest looked up from reference TRBV2 and TRBJ1-1, is EPEVTQTPSHQVTQMGQEVILRCVPISNHLYFYWYRQILGQKVEFLVSFYNNEISEKSEIFDDQFSVERPDGSNFTLKIRSTKLEDSAMYFCASRDSRRNTEAFFGQGTRLTVV.

J is TRBJ2-3 and V is TRBV5-1, with D perhaps TRBD2 (5 bases). CDR3 size: 14 residues. V was pared by 4 bases and J by 1 base, with 10 bases between. In germline, CDR1 is SGHRS, CDR2 YFSETQ. The CDR3 reads CASSGRTGTDTQYF. DNA for the CDR3: TGCGCCAGCAGCGGACGGACTGGCACAGATACGCAGTATTTT.

This chain uses TRBV27 with TRBJ2-2, with 8 bases that match TRBD1. Germline V lookup: CDR1 MNHEY, CDR2 SMNVEV (reference sequence). V was pared by 5 bases and J by 5 bases, with 4 bases of the junction left unmatched. This CDR3 is built from 14 residues. The CDR3 coding sequence is TGTGCCAGCAGTCCGACAGGGGTTACCGGGGAGCTGTTTTTT. It encodes CASSPTGVTGELFF.

V is TRBV5-5 and J is TRBJ1-2; no clear D gene. The CDR3 is made up of 14 amino acids. V was shortened by 1 base and J by 1 base, with 8 bases between the two germline ends. CDR1 is SGHKS and CDR2 is YYEKEE in the germline V gene (reference sequence). The CDR3 DNA follows: TGTGCCAGCAGCTTGCTCCTACTTAACTATGGCTACACCTTC. Translating it yields CASSLLLLNYGYTF. Filled out from reference TRBV5-5 and TRBJ1-2, the complete variable domain reads DAGVTQSPTHLIKTRGQQVTLRCSPISGHKSVSWYQQVLGQGPQFIFQYYEKEERGRGNFPDRFSARQFPNYSSELNVNALLLGDSALYLCASSLLLLNYGYTFGSGTRLTVV.

The chain uses TRBV2 and TRBJ2-2; 10 positions match TRBD2. Germline V lookup: CDR1 SNHLY, CDR2 FYNNEI. CDR3 length: 19 residues. With V trimmed by 7 bases and J by 3 bases, 17 bases remained unmatched. In DNA, the CDR3 is TGTGCCAGCAATTCTAGGGCTAGCGGGAGAGGCCGCGACACCGGGGAGCTGTTTTTT. It encodes CASNSRASGRGRDTGELFF.